This T cell receptor (beta chain) was found in a study of blood T cell repertoires in COVID-19. The CDR3 is 15 amino acids. Trimming took off 3 bases at V and 3 bases at J, with 15 bases between the two ends. In germline, CDR1 is SGHRS, CDR2 YFSETQ. Method: immunoSEQ multiplex PCR; TCRdb's copy keeps in-frame clones and lacks some. Among over 300,000 clones listed, 88% were seen once. This sequence originates from a woman under 40 with acute COVID-19. The rearrangement uses TRBV5-1 and TRBJ1-2; the D gene is possibly TRBD1 (6 bases). The sequenced material came from PBMCs or T cells enriched from blood (not recorded which). The CDR3 region is CASSSYRVGDYGYTF. The CDR3 bases are TGCGCCAGCAGCTCATACAGGGTCGGAGACTATGGCTACACCTTC. The variable domain in full, with the rest retrieved from reference TRBV5-1 and TRBJ1-2, is KAGVTQTPRYLIKTRGQQVTLSCSPISGHRSVSWYQQTPGQGLQFLFEYFSETQRNKGNFPGRFSGRQFSNSRSEMNVSTLELGDSALYLCASSSYRVGDYGYTFGSGTRLTVV.